Presented here are 21 T cell receptor beta chains from one specimen sequenced in a study of blood T cell repertoires in COVID-19. Clones were sequenced by immunoSEQ multiplex PCR, and TCRdb holds only the in-frame ones, with some missing. The data show about 64,000 clones, 82% seen once. The sample comprised peripheral blood. Receptors were obtained from a human donor in a cohort sampled during active COVID-19.

CDR3 amino acids: CASRGTVHEMGYTF. The CDR3 DNA reads as TGTGCCAGCAGAGGGACAGTACACGAGATGGGCTACACCTTC. The chain employs TRBV6-5 and TRBJ1-2, with TRBD1 matching over 7 bases. Trimming removed 6 bases from V and 8 bases from J; junction bases left unmatched: 12. This CDR3 comprises 14 residues. Looked up from germline, CDR1 is MNHEY and CDR2 is SVGAGI.

This rearrangement joins TRBV5-1 to TRBJ2-4; 9 nucleotides match TRBD1. The ends lost 0 bases at V and 8 bases at J; junction bases unmatched: 12. The CDR3 contains 17 residues. Germline V gene lookup returns CDR1 SGHRS and CDR2 YFSETQ. The CDR3, as DNA: TGCGCCAGCAGCTTGGGGTCGCCGGGACAGGGCTGGTACATTCAGTACTTC. Translation: CASSLGSPGQGWYIQYF. The full variable domain, rest sourced from reference TRBV5-1 and TRBJ2-4, is KAGVTQTPRYLIKTRGQQVTLSCSPISGHRSVSWYQQTPGQGLQFLFEYFSETQRNKGNFPGRFSGRQFSNSRSEMNVSTLELGDSALYLCASSLGSPGQGWYIQYFGAGTRLSVL.

CDR3 DNA: TGTGCCAGTAGTATAGTGGGGACAGTCGATTTGGGGGAGCTGTTTTTT. It specifies CASSIVGTVDLGELFF. This rearrangement joins TRBV19 to TRBJ2-2; 7 bases are shared with TRBD1. Trimming cost V 1 base and J 8 bases; bases outside gene matches: 10. CDR1 LNHDA and CDR2 SQIVND come from the germline V gene (reference sequence). CDR3 length: 16 residues.

This clone came up once. The chain couples TRBV5-1 to TRBJ1-1; a possible D gene is TRBD1 (6 bases). Germline V gene sequence: CDR1 SGHRS, CDR2 YFSETQ. The CDR3 is 15 amino acids. V gave up 0 bases and J gave up 1 base, with 10 bases separating them. CDR3 nucleotide sequence: TGCGCCAGCAGCTTGGGGTGGACAGAGAACACTGAAGCTTTCTTT. Its protein is CASSLGWTENTEAFF. The entire variable domain, with the rest obtained from reference TRBV5-1 and TRBJ1-1, is as follows: KAGVTQTPRYLIKTRGQQVTLSCSPISGHRSVSWYQQTPGQGLQFLFEYFSETQRNKGNFPGRFSGRQFSNSRSEMNVSTLELGDSALYLCASSLGWTENTEAFFGQGTRLTVV.

This chain uses TRBV29-1 with TRBJ1-4, with TRBD1 identical over 7 bases. V dropped 5 bases and J dropped 7; count of bases not matched to a gene: 4. This CDR3 region has 12 residues. The germline V gene encodes CDR1 SQVTM and CDR2 ANQGSEA. CDR3 protein: CSVRQGGEKLFF. CDR3 bases: TGCAGCGTTCGACAGGGCGGTGAAAAACTGTTTTTT.

This chain links TRBV6-5 with TRBJ2-7; D is possibly TRBD1 (6 bases). Per the germline V gene, CDR1 is MNHEY and CDR2 is SVGAGI. Trimming took off 0 bases at V and 12 bases at J, with 9 bases between the two ends. The CDR3 has 11 amino acids. This CDR3 is CASSYSGAAYF. The CDR3, as DNA: TGTGCCAGCAGTTACTCGGGGGCTGCGTACTTC.

The CDR3 DNA is TGCGCCAGCAGTCAATCGACGGGGACAGGGGGCTACGAGCAGTACGTC. Translated: CASSQSTGTGGYEQYV. The chain uses TRBV23-1 and TRBJ2-7; 11 positions agree with TRBD1. TRBV23-1 is an ORF, and what it does is uncertain. The CDR3 loop spans 16 amino acids. Losses at the gene ends were 0 bases for V and 3 bases for J; bases not matched to a gene: 4.

The rearrangement links TRBV2 to TRBJ2-3; a possible D gene is TRBD2 (6 bases). The CDR3 runs 13 residues. Germline V CDR1 and CDR2: SNHLY, FYNNEI. V dropped 6 bases and J dropped 2 bases, with 9 bases sitting between them. CDR3 nucleotides: TGTGCCAGCAGCGGGGACTTCACAGATACGCAGTATTTT. It encodes CASSGDFTDTQYF.

The chain has TRBV5-6 and TRBJ2-7; TRBD2 matches at 11 bases. Germline values: CDR1 SGHDT, CDR2 YYEEEE. Trimming removed 0 bases from V and 7 bases from J; junction bases left unmatched: 3. The CDR3 extends over 14 amino acids. DNA of the CDR3: TGTGCCAGCAGCTTGGCGGGGACTAGCGGAGAGCAGTACTTC. Translated: CASSLAGTSGEQYF.

Within the sample, this clone is large. V and J are TRBV2 and TRBJ2-7, with D unclear. V was trimmed by 0 bases and J by 11 bases, leaving 17 bases between them. Per the germline V gene, CDR1 is SNHLY and CDR2 is FYNNEI. The CDR3 spans 14 residues. CDR3 protein: CASSEALGTVKEYF. CDR3 bases: TGTGCCAGCAGTGAAGCGCTGGGTACAGTTAAGGAGTACTTC.

This clone was seen a few times. The same CDR3 is also encoded by other DNA sequences in this sample. The rearrangement uses TRBV18 and TRBJ1-2; tentative D call: TRBD1 (5 bases). Trimming left V 2 bases short and J 3 bases short, with 7 bases between. The CDR3 has 13 residues. CDR1 and CDR2 from the germline V gene are KGHSH and LQKENI. CDR3 amino acids: CASSPTGDYGYTF. The DNA for the CDR3 is TGTGCCAGCTCACCAACAGGTGACTATGGCTACACCTTC.

This clone was seen a few times. V usage is TRBV6-5 and J usage is TRBJ2-5; D possibly corresponds to TRBD2 (5 bases). The germline V gene encodes CDR1 MNHEY and CDR2 SVGAGI. V gave up 5 bases and J gave up 5 bases, with 9 bases separating them. This CDR3 has 12 residues. CDR3 protein: CASSTPGETQYF. DNA for the CDR3: TGTGCCAGCAGTACCCCGGGGGAGACCCAGTACTTC.

The V call is TRBV30, the J call TRBJ1-2; D is perhaps TRBD1 (6 bases). The germline V gene has CDR1 GTSNPN and CDR2 SVGIG (reference sequence). V lost 2 bases, J lost 7 bases, and 20 bases lay in between. The CDR3 spans 15 residues. CDR3 bases: TGTGCCTGGAGTCTACCTTTACAGGGAAGGAGTGGCTACACCTTC. It translates to CAWSLPLQGRSGYTF.

The chain has TRBV27 and TRBJ1-6; D gene uncertain. Per germline, CDR1 MNHEY and CDR2 SMNVEV (reference sequence). Trimming removed 3 bases at V and 10 bases at J, with 13 bases between. The length of the CDR3 is 14 residues. The CDR3 reads CASSFAMRNSPLHF. In DNA, the CDR3 is TGTGCCAGCAGTTTCGCTATGAGGAACTCACCCCTCCACTTT.

The chain uses TRBV4-2 and TRBJ2-1, with 9 bases lining up with TRBD2. Germline V gives CDR1 LGHNA, CDR2 YNFKEQ. Losses at the gene ends were 6 bases for V and 9 bases for J; bases not matched to a gene: 12. The CDR3 sequence is 15 residues long. CDR3 nucleotides: TGTGCCAGCAGGGGGGTCGGGACTAGCTATGGTGAGCAGTTCTTC. Translated, it gives CASRGVGTSYGEQFF.

The chain joins TRBV5-4 to TRBJ2-3; 10 bases fit TRBD1. The J segment lost 3 bases and the V segment lost 4 bases, leaving 5 bases of the junction unmatched. From germline, CDR1 is SGHNT and CDR2 YYREEE (reference sequence). The CDR3 has 15 amino acids. Here the CDR3 DNA reads TGTGCCAGCAGCCCGACAGGGGGCAGGACAGATACGCAGTATTTT. This translates into CASSPTGGRTDTQYF.

The chain recombines TRBV4-1 with TRBJ2-3, with TRBD2 matching over 14 bases. The length of the CDR3 is 16 residues. Trimming at V came to 1 base and at J to 8 bases, leaving 5 bases not matched to a gene. Per germline, CDR1 MGHRA and CDR2 YSYEKL. The CDR3 nucleotides read TGCGCCAGCAGCCAAGGACTAGCGGGGGGGCGAGGTACGCAGTATTTT. Translating it yields CASSQGLAGGRGTQYF.

The rearrangement uses TRBV6-5 and TRBJ1-6; TRBD1 matches at 8 bases. The germline CDR1 and CDR2 sequences are MNHEY and SVGAGI. J gave up 7 bases and V 8 bases, and 4 bases lay outside the gene matches. This CDR3 is built from 13 residues. CDR3 sequence (DNA): TGTGCCAGCTCGGGACAGGAGAATTCACCCCTCCACTTT. Encoded protein: CASSGQENSPLHF.

V and J are TRBV10-2 and TRBJ2-3; weak D call: TRBD2 (6 bases). Germline CDR1 WSHSY, CDR2 SAAADI. Deletions cut 7 bases from V and 1 base from J, with 12 bases between. This CDR3 comprises 14 residues. The CDR3 nucleotides are TGCGCCAGCAAGGGGCGGGGCCGCACAGATACGCAGTATTTT. It specifies CASKGRGRTDTQYF.

The DNA for the CDR3 is TGTGCCACCAGCAGAGATCTTGGGTGGGGCGGCTCCTCCTACAATGAGCAGTTCTTC. This gives the protein CATSRDLGWGGSSYNEQFF. The V and J genes are TRBV15 and TRBJ2-1; possibly TRBD1 for D (5 bases). V lost 0 bases and J lost 0, with 18 bases in between. The CDR3 has 19 residues. The germline gives CDR1 LNHNV, CDR2 YYDKDF (reference sequence).

The chain combines TRBV7-7 with TRBJ2-1, with D possibly matching TRBD1 (5 bases). The CDR3 length is 13 residues. Trimming pared 2 bases from V and 9 bases from J, leaving 11 bases between. The V gene's germline CDR1 is SSHAT and CDR2 FNYEAQ (reference sequence). CDR3 loop: CASSLRAQGEQFF. As DNA, the CDR3 is TGTGCCAGCAGCTTAAGGGCCCAGGGTGAGCAGTTCTTC.